These T cell receptor beta chains were read from a single sample in a study of T-cell reconstitution after alpha-beta-depleted transplantation in children. TCRdb reanalysed the PCR reads using MiXCR and keeps one entry per CDR3 protein. This repertoire shows about 610,000 distinct CDR3 sequences, roughly 10% found once; its top ten account for roughly 3.9%. The sample was PBMCs from the stem cell graft donor, taken from the stem cell graft. Receptor source: a human donor who donated a stem cell graft to a child with acute myeloid leukemia. Each CDR3 is given with its conserved first and last residue. The order of the fields is D gene, V gene, clone size, J gene, CDR3 protein, CDR3 DNA. A D gene is named only where the DNA matches it firmly. The size field is filled for only some rows; it gives once, few, many or a size class.

TRBD1	TRBV18	.	TRBJ2-7	CASSPLIGQGSYEQYF	TGTGCCAGCTCCCCACTGATCGGACAGGGGTCCTACGAGCAGTACTTC
TRBD2	TRBV29-1	few	TRBJ2-1	CSVASGNHEQFF	TGCAGCGTTGCCAGCGGGAACCATGAGCAGTTCTTC
.	TRBV19	many	TRBJ2-7	CASRPGAGSYEQYF	TGTGCCAGTAGACCAGGGGCAGGTTCCTACGAGCAGTACTTC
TRBD2	TRBV24-1	.	TRBJ2-3	CATSDPTSGRTDTQYF	TGTGCCACCAGTGATCCGACTAGCGGGAGGACAGATACGCAGTATTTT
.	TRBV27	.	TRBJ1-5	CASSLRSWEQPQHF	TGTGCCAGCAGTTTAAGGAGTTGGGAACAGCCCCAGCATTTT
TRBD2	TRBV5-1	.	TRBJ2-5	CASSLSSGSRETQYF	TGCGCCAGCAGCTTGTCTAGCGGGAGTCGGGAGACCCAGTACTTC
.	TRBV20-1	many	TRBJ1-4	CSAVRDTANRLFF	TGCAGTGCCGTCCGGGACACGGCTAATAGACTGTTTTTT
.	TRBV4-2	many	TRBJ2-7	CASSQWTAGTYEQYF	TGTGCCAGCAGCCAATGGACCGCCGGGACCTACGAGCAGTACTTC
.	TRBV5-6	many	TRBJ2-7	CASSVRLPLLLGEQYF	TGTGCCAGCAGCGTACGACTGCCCCTCCTCCTAGGCGAGCAGTACTTC
TRBD2	TRBV29-1	.	TRBJ2-2	CSVVAGGGPPGELFF	TGCAGCGTTGTCGCGGGGGGAGGGCCGCCCGGGGAGCTGTTTTTT
TRBD2	TRBV7-2	many	TRBJ2-3	CASSRPPTTSGSGTQYF	TGTGCCAGCAGCCGACCTCCTACGACTAGCGGGAGTGGTACGCAGTATTTT
.	TRBV11-3	many	TRBJ2-1	CASSFGAGYRNEQFF	TGTGCCAGCAGCTTTGGGGCGGGATATAGGAACGAGCAGTTCTTC
.	TRBV6-1	many	TRBJ2-2	CASSPYGGRTNTGELFF	TGTGCCAGCAGTCCATATGGGGGGCGAACTAACACCGGGGAGCTGTTTTTT
.	TRBV20-1	many	TRBJ1-1	CSSPSGAGKAFF	TGCAGTTCCCCGTCCGGGGCGGGAAAAGCTTTCTTT
TRBD2	TRBV27	.	TRBJ2-5	CASSRPGTTRETQYF	TGTGCCAGCAGTAGGCCCGGGACTACCAGGGAGACCCAGTACTTC
TRBD2	TRBV10-3	many	TRBJ2-3	CATGTTNTFTDTQYF	TGTGCCACTGGGACTACAAATACCTTCACAGATACGCAGTATTTT
.	TRBV29-1	many	TRBJ2-1	CSVSRGTRVANEQFF	TGCAGCGTGTCCAGGGGAACCCGTGTAGCAAATGAGCAGTTCTTC
.	TRBV7-9	few	TRBJ2-7	CASSFPLTATYEQYF	TGTGCCAGCAGCTTTCCACTGACAGCTACCTACGAGCAGTACTTC
.	TRBV6-1	few	TRBJ2-7	CASSRPGQSYEQYF	TGTGCCAGCAGTCGGCCGGGACAATCCTACGAGCAGTACTTC
TRBD1	TRBV27	many	TRBJ2-1	CASSPRTGPSTFF	TGTGCCAGCAGTCCACGGACAGGGCCGAGCACGTTCTTC
.	TRBV7-2	few	TRBJ2-3	CASSQHTDTQYF	TGTGCCAGCAGCCAGCACACAGATACGCAGTATTTT
TRBD1	TRBV3-1	few	TRBJ1-1	CASSPRDRGTMNTEAFF	TGTGCCAGCAGCCCCCGGGACAGGGGGACCATGAACACTGAAGCTTTCTTT
TRBD1	TRBV7-6	.	TRBJ1-1	CASSLGTGGAASEAFF	TGTGCCAGCAGCTTAGGGACAGGCGGAGCTGCTTCTGAAGCTTTCTTT
TRBD2	TRBV12-3/TRBV12-4	.	TRBJ2-7	CASSWGLGTYEQYF	TGTGCCAGCAGTTGGGGACTAGGCACCTACGAGCAGTACTTC
.	TRBV30	few	TRBJ1-2	CAWRSSTNYGYTF	TGTGCCTGGAGGAGCTCAACTAACTATGGCTACACCTTC
TRBD2	TRBV7-9	.	TRBJ2-2	CASSFSGSVGGELYF	TGTGCCAGCAGTTTTAGCGGGAGTGTCGGCGGGGAGCTGTATTTT
TRBD2	TRBV4-2	few	TRBJ2-4	CASSQERGGNIQYF	TGTGCCAGCAGCCAAGAACGGGGGGGGAACATTCAGTACTTC
TRBD1	TRBV7-9	few	TRBJ1-4	CASSHGTGGLGTNEKLFF	TGTGCCAGCAGCCACGGGACAGGAGGACTGGGGACTAATGAAAAACTGTTTTTT
.	TRBV5-1	.	TRBJ2-1	CASSLAGPMEQFF	TGCGCCAGCAGCTTAGCCGGGCCCATGGAGCAGTTCTTC
TRBD1	TRBV6-2/TRBV6-3	few	TRBJ2-2	CATMDRGTGELFF	TGTGCCACTATGGACAGGGGCACCGGGGAGCTGTTTTTT
.	TRBV15	.	TRBJ2-5	CATSRGAETQYF	TGTGCCACCAGCAGGGGTGCCGAGACCCAGTACTTC
.	TRBV27	many	TRBJ2-1	CASSLREVYNEQFF	TGTGCCAGCAGTTTGAGGGAGGTCTACAATGAGCAGTTCTTC
.	TRBV5-4	.	TRBJ2-1	CASSLRAPRDEQFF	TGTGCCAGCAGTCTCCGGGCCCCCCGGGATGAGCAGTTCTTC
.	TRBV20-1	few	TRBJ2-1	CSASPPRAGPNEQFF	TGCAGTGCTAGCCCCCCCCGGGCGGGTCCCAATGAGCAGTTCTTC
TRBD2	TRBV11-1	.	TRBJ2-1	CASSHTSGSSYNEQFF	TGTGCCAGCAGCCATACTAGCGGCAGCTCCTACAATGAGCAGTTCTTC
TRBD2	TRBV18	.	TRBJ2-4	CASSPLTSAQNIQYF	TGTGCCAGCTCGCCCTTGACTAGCGCTCAAAACATTCAGTACTTC
.	TRBV11-3	few	TRBJ2-3	CASSLSLGGTDTQYF	TGTGCCAGCAGCTTAAGCCTAGGGGGGACAGATACGCAGTATTTT
TRBD2	TRBV7-7	few	TRBJ2-7	CASSLQAGGPYEQYF	TGTGCTAGCAGCTTACAAGCGGGAGGCCCCTACGAGCAGTACTTC
.	TRBV29-1	.	TRBJ2-1	CSLRAGSLLNEQFF	TGCAGCCTACGGGCAGGGTCCCTACTAAATGAGCAGTTCTTC
TRBD2	TRBV12-3/TRBV12-4	many	TRBJ2-1	CASSFSWGLAGGEQFF	TGTGCCAGCAGTTTCTCATGGGGCCTAGCGGGAGGGGAGCAGTTCTTC
.	TRBV7-9	.	TRBJ2-1	CASSLGRTGVLYNEQFF	TGTGCCAGCAGCTTGGGGCGTACGGGAGTCCTCTACAATGAGCAGTTCTTC
.	TRBV20-1	many	TRBJ2-7	CSASGGEYEQYF	TGCAGTGCTAGCGGAGGCGAATACGAGCAGTACTTC
.	TRBV20-1	.	TRBJ2-5	CSVPTGFQETQYF	TGCAGTGTCCCGACCGGGTTCCAAGAGACCCAGTACTTC
.	TRBV7-9	.	TRBJ1-1	CASITEERAQVEAFF	TGTGCCAGCATAACAGAGGAGCGGGCGCAGGTTGAAGCTTTCTTT
.	TRBV30	many	TRBJ2-7	CAWGNLIGYEQYF	TGTGCCTGGGGGAACTTGATCGGGTACGAGCAGTACTTC